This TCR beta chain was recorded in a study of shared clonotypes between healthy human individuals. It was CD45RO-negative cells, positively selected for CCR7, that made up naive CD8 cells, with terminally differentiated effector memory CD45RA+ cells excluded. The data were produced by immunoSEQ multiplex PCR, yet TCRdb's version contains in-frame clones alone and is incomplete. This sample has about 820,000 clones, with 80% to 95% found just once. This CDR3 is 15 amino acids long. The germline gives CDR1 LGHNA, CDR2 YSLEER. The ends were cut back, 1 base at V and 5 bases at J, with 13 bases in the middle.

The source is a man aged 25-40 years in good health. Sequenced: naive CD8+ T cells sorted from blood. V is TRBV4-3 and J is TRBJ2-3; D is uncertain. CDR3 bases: TGCGCCAGCAGCCAAGTACCGGACCAAGGAGATACGCAGTATTTT. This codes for CASSQVPDQGDTQYF.